This TCR beta chain emerged from a study of cytomegalovirus exposure and HLA in healthy donors. Study details: Researchers previously reported finding about 110 million unique TCR beta sequences from 170 million or so T cells. Study-wide points: Cytomegalovirus status, reportedly, was diagnosed with high specificity and sensitivity by the classifier.

The PCR had 60 Vbeta and 13 Jbeta primers. In the original analysis: Among the unique TCR beta chains that a later analysis counted, about 85 million in all, roughly 10 million were shared. The method was immunoSEQ multiplex PCR; TCRdb's version includes in-frame clones alone and lacks a portion of them. V, J and clone size are those of that table, while D and trimming were read from the DNA. The table has 150,000 to 250,000 clones, 70% to 80% seen once; the top ten hold roughly 2%. As to this clone: Its antigen remains unknown.

The germline V gene has CDR1 SGHVS and CDR2 FQNEAQ. This CDR3 contains 14 residues. V was pared by 5 bases and J by 6 bases, with 14 bases between. The source is a man aged 25 to 40 in good health and CMV-seronegative. The V gene is TRBV7-8, the J gene TRBJ1-5; no definite D call. The sample consisted of PBMCs. CDR3 DNA: TGTGCCAGCAGCCCTGAGGTTAGGTTTCAGCCCCAGCATTTT. Protein product: CASSPEVRFQPQHF.